The T cell receptor beta chain described here comes from a study of cytomegalovirus exposure and HLA in healthy donors. Across the whole study: In a previous analysis, some 110 million unique TCR beta sequences were found from about 179 million T cells.

The CDR3 runs 12 residues. CDR1 is MNHEY and CDR2 is SMNVEV in the germline V gene (reference sequence). Trimming shortened V by 6 bases and J by 5 bases, and 10 bases separated the two germline ends. The PCR used 60 Vbeta and 13 Jbeta primers. The table came from immunoSEQ multiplex PCR; TCRdb's copy has only in-frame clones and leaves some out. Of 100,000 to 150,000 clones in the sample, 65% to 85% are singletons; the top ten hold 15% to 20%. Each of the donors was a healthy bone marrow donor. The chain carries TRBV27 and TRBJ2-5; TRBD2 might be the D (6 bases). Sequences were obtained from PBMCs. This TCR was recovered from a man over 45 in good health and CMV-seropositive. CDR3: CASSFRGETQYF. In nucleotides, the CDR3 is TGTGCCAGCAGCTTCCGGGGGGAGACCCAGTACTTC.